The TCR beta chain under discussion was sequenced for a study of cytomegalovirus exposure and HLA in healthy donors. Germline V lookup: CDR1 GTSNPN, CDR2 SVGIG (reference sequence). The CDR3 consists of 14 residues. V lost 3 bases and J lost 0, with 12 bases in between. PCR used 60 Vbeta primers and 13 Jbeta primers. The protocol was immunoSEQ multiplex PCR, while the TCRdb copy is restricted to in-frame clones and leaves out a portion. This table has fewer than 200,000 clones, around 77% appearing once. For this clone: Its antigen is currently unknown.

Study-level results: As was reported, the classifier diagnosed cytomegalovirus status with high specificity and sensitivity. Upon later analysis, TCR association rates were observed to vary by HLA locus, being highest for DRB1 and lowest for HLA-C. CMV serostatus stood as the only immune exposure information on hand. It was reported that TCR beta sequences correctly inferred the HLA-A and HLA-B alleles for most subjects.

The sequence was collected from a man aged 55-75 years in good health and CMV-seronegative. The V gene is TRBV30, the J gene TRBJ2-7; a weak D match, TRBD2 (5 bases). Sample: PBMCs. The CDR3 sequence is CAWSGVQSSYEQYF. DNA of the CDR3: TGTGCCTGGAGCGGGGTCCAGAGCTCCTACGAGCAGTACTTC.